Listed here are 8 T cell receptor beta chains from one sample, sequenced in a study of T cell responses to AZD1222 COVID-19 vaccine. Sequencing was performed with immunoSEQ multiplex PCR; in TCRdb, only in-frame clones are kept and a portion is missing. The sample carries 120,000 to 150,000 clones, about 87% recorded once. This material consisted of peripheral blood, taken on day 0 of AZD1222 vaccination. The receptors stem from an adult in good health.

CDR3 nucleotide sequence: TGTGCCATCAGTGAGTCGACAGGGAAGGGCTCCTACAATGAGCAGTTCTTC. This codes for CAISESTGKGSYNEQFF. The V call is TRBV10-3, the J call TRBJ2-1; 7 bases match TRBD1. Unmatched junction bases numbered 5, after V lost 0 bases and J lost 0 bases. The CDR3 totals 17 residues. Germline V gives CDR1 ENHRY, CDR2 SYGVKD.

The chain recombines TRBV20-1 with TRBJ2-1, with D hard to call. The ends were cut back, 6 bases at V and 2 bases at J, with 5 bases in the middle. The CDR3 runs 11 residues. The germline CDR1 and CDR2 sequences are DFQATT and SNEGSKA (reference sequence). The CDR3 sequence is CSAPTYNEQFF. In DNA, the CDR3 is TGCAGTGCCCCCACCTACAATGAGCAGTTCTTC.

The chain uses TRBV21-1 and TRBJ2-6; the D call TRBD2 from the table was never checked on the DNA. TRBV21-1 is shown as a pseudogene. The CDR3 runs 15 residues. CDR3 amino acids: CASRFGGSGANVLTF. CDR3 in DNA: TGTGCCAGCAGATTTGGGGGGTCTGGGGCCAACGTCCTGACTTTC.

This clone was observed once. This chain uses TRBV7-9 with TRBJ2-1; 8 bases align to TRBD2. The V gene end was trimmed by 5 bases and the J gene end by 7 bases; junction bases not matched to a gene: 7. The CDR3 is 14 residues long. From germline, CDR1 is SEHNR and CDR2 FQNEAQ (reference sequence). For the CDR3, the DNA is TGTGCCAGCAGCCAGCGGGAGCTGGGGAATGAGCAGTTCTTC. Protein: CASSQRELGNEQFF.

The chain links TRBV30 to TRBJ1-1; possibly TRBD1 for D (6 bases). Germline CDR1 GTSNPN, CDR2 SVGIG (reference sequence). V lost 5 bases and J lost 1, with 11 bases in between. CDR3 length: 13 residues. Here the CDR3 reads CAWGGQPNTEAFF. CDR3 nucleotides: TGTGCCTGGGGGGGACAACCGAACACTGAAGCTTTCTTT.

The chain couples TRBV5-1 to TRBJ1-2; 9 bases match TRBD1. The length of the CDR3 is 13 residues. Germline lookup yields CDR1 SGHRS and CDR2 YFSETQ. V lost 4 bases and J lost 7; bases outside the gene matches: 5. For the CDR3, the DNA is TGCGCCAGCAGCCCGGGACAGGGAGGTGGCTACACCTTC. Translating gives CASSPGQGGGYTF.

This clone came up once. The CDR3 is CASSLQGPYGYTF. CDR3 coding DNA: TGTGCCAGCAGCCTACAGGGCCCCTATGGCTACACCTTC. V gene TRBV6-5 combines with J gene TRBJ1-2; D perhaps matches TRBD1 (6 bases). This CDR3 region has 13 residues. Trimming pared 6 bases from V and 4 bases from J, leaving 12 bases between. Germline V gene data show CDR1 as MNHEY and CDR2 as SVGAGI.

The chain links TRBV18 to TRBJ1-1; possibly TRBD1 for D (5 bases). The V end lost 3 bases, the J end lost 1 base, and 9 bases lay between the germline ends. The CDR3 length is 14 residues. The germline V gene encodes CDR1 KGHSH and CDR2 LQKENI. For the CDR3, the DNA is TGTGCCAGCTCACCTAAAGACAGGAACACTGAAGCTTTCTTT. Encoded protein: CASSPKDRNTEAFF.